One sample yielded the 13 T cell receptor beta chains listed below, sequenced in a study of CD8+ T cells in alopecia areata. Treatment indicated: oral pan-JAK inhibitor, 5-10 mg twice daily. The sequencing template was cDNA reverse transcribed from extracted RNA. The assay was immunoSEQ multiplex PCR, and TCRdb's table has in-frame clones only and misses some. The profile shows 170,000 or so clones, roughly 61% of them singletons. The source material was CD8+ T cells sorted from blood, sampled at week 24, from a patient treated with tofacitinib. The receptors come from a human donor with alopecia areata.

The chain has TRBV7-9 and TRBJ2-1; D is perhaps TRBD1 or TRBD2 (5 bases each). Germline V gene data show CDR1 as SEHNR and CDR2 as FQNEAQ (reference sequence). The CDR3 length is 15 residues. The germline V and J ends were trimmed by 8 bases and 6 bases, with 20 bases remaining between them. CDR3 in DNA: TGTGCCAGCCCCTCCTCCAATAGGGGAGTCAATGAGCAGTTCTTC. It encodes CASPSSNRGVNEQFF.

V is TRBV18 and J is TRBJ1-1, with TRBD1 identical over 9 bases. Germline V CDR1 and CDR2: KGHSH, LQKENI. The CDR3 covers 15 residues. J was trimmed by 6 bases and V by 6 bases; bases with no gene match: 11. The CDR3, as DNA: TGTGCCAGCTCCACAGGGGGCTCTCTCTCCCCTGAAGCTTTCTTT. Encoded protein: CASSTGGSLSPEAFF. The full variable domain, in which reference TRBV18 and TRBJ1-1 provide the parts outside the CDR3, is NAGVMQNPRHLVRRRGQEARLRCSPMKGHSHVYWYRQLPEEGLKFMVYLQKENIIDESGMPKERFSAEFPKEGPSILRIQQVVRGDSAAYFCASSTGGSLSPEAFFGQGTRLTVV.

This chain links TRBV18 with TRBJ1-6; 9 positions match TRBD1. Germline CDR1 KGHSH, CDR2 LQKENI. The ends lost 4 bases at V and 9 bases at J; junction bases unmatched: 13. The CDR3 extends over 17 amino acids. CDR3 residues: CASSRLGQGSVPSPLHF. CDR3 coding DNA: TGTGCCAGCTCACGATTAGGACAGGGGTCGGTTCCTTCACCCCTCCACTTT.

The V and J genes are TRBV7-8 and TRBJ2-3; D gene ambiguous. The CDR3 consists of 17 residues. Germline V gives CDR1 SGHVS, CDR2 FQNEAQ. V was cut by 1 base and J by 2 bases, with 16 bases left in between. CDR3 DNA sequence: TGTGCCAGCAGCTTAGACCGGGTAACTCTGGACACAGATACGCAGTATTTT. Its translation is CASSLDRVTLDTDTQYF.

There are a few counts of this clone. The chain uses TRBV7-9 and TRBJ1-3, with a possible D match to TRBD1 (6 bases). The V and J ends lost 5 bases and 4 bases respectively, with 12 bases between them. Germline-derived CDR1 and CDR2 are SEHNR and FQNEAQ (reference sequence). This CDR3 has 14 amino acids. CDR3 coding DNA: TGTGCCAGCAGCCTAACAGGGCCGGGAAACACCATATATTTT. This encodes CASSLTGPGNTIYF.

Regarding this clone: Additional DNA sequences in this sample encode the identical CDR3. This chain joins TRBV2 and TRBJ1-2; D uncertain. Germline loops: CDR1 SNHLY, CDR2 FYNNEI. The V gene lost 1 base and the J gene lost 5 bases, with 2 bases spanning the gap. The CDR3 is 11 residues long. Here the CDR3 DNA reads TGTGCCAGCAGTGAAGGGTATGGCTACACCTTC. Translated, it gives CASSEGYGYTF.

This clone was seen only a few times. The genes are TRBV4-2 and TRBJ2-3; TRBD2 matches 12 bases. The CDR3 spans 16 residues. J was trimmed by 4 bases and V by 0 bases; bases with no gene match: 2. Germline V CDR1 and CDR2: LGHNA, YNFKEQ. The CDR3 coding sequence is TGTGCCAGCAGCCAAGAGACTAGCGGGGGACCAGATACGCAGTATTTT. This encodes CASSQETSGGPDTQYF.

V gene TRBV4-1 combines with J gene TRBJ1-1; D ambiguous. Germline V lookup: CDR1 MGHRA, CDR2 YSYEKL. The V end was cut by 1 base, the J end by 9 bases, with 9 bases between. The CDR3 is 12 residues long. Here the CDR3 DNA reads TGCGCCAGCAGCCAAGGGTCCAGTCAAGCTTTCTTT. Protein product: CASSQGSSQAFF.

The chain employs TRBV30 and TRBJ2-2, with unresolved D. V was cut by 2 bases and J by 4 bases, with 11 bases left in between. Per the germline V gene, CDR1 is GTSNPN and CDR2 is SVGIG (reference sequence). CDR3 length: 14 amino acids. For the CDR3, the DNA is TGTGCCTGGAGTCCTAGGGCCGGCACCGGGGAGCTGTTTTTT. Amino acid sequence: CAWSPRAGTGELFF.

The chain combines TRBV13 with TRBJ2-3, with 9 nucleotides matching TRBD1. Germline V CDR1 and CDR2: PRHDT, FYEKMQ (reference sequence). Trimming removed 2 bases from V and 4 bases from J; junction bases left unmatched: 7. CDR3 length: 16 residues. CDR3 region: CASSLSGQGAADTQYF. CDR3 DNA: TGTGCCAGCAGCTTATCGGGACAGGGTGCGGCAGATACGCAGTATTTT.

V and J are TRBV4-1 and TRBJ1-2, with no clear D. CDR1 MGHRA and CDR2 YSYEKL come from the germline V gene. The CDR3 has 15 amino acids. Trimming took 0 bases from V and 0 from J, leaving 8 bases between them. The CDR3 loop reads CASSQDEYTNYGYTF. In nucleotides, the CDR3 is TGCGCCAGCAGCCAAGATGAGTACACTAACTATGGCTACACCTTC.

V and J are TRBV5-6 and TRBJ2-7, with D uncertain. Germline assignment: CDR1 SGHDT and CDR2 YYEEEE. V shed 5 bases and J shed 0 bases, with 9 bases lying between them. The CDR3 runs to 13 residues. DNA for the CDR3: TGTGCCAGCAGGGTCTTTGCCTCCTACGAGCAGTACTTC. Translating it yields CASRVFASYEQYF. Looking up the rest from reference TRBV5-6 and TRBJ2-7 gives the full variable domain: DAGVTQSPTHLIKTRGQQVTLRCSPKSGHDTVSWYQQALGQGPQFIFQYYEEEERQRGNFPDRFSGHQFPNYSSELNVNALLLGDSALYLCASRVFASYEQYFGPGTRLTVT.

This rearrangement joins TRBV4-1 to TRBJ1-1; 7 positions match TRBD1. J gave up 5 bases and V 3 bases, and 9 bases lay outside the gene matches. The germline gives CDR1 MGHRA, CDR2 YSYEKL. The CDR3 is 15 amino acids. The CDR3 loop is CASSQTGTGVTEAFF. The CDR3 region has the DNA TGCGCCAGCAGCCAGACAGGGACGGGTGTAACTGAAGCTTTCTTT.